The present T cell receptor (beta chain) was sequenced within a study of cytomegalovirus exposure and HLA in healthy donors (dated by TCRdb to 2016 to 2017). At the level of the whole study: According to a later analysis, the roughly 120 validation repertoires were produced on the same platform as the 700 or so repertoires of the first cohort. The study was designed to test whether signatures of past pathogen exposure could be identified by cataloging public T cell receptors. High-throughput TCR immunosequencing, statistical association of individual TCRs with disease status, and machine learning were combined to predict cytomegalovirus infection status. A separate validation cohort of more than 100 different subjects was used in addition to the 666-subject first cohort.

The receptor library was made with the immunoSEQ multiplex PCR assay. For the original study's pipeline: A statistical classification framework was built for diagnosing cytomegalovirus status from the catalog of TCR beta chain sequences. TCRdb obtained this table from immuneACCESS and retained in-frame rearrangements with V and J assigned. These tables miss some clones; where compared with another copy, unresolved V genes account for less than half of the shortfall, and the remainder is unexplained. The V and J calls and the clone size are those of that table, but D and trimming were determined from the DNA. This sample has fewer than 150,000 clones in its table, and around 90% of those were observed once. Around 10% of the sample is taken by the ten largest. The study at large found these results: Of the cluster scores, approximately 95% were above 0 in a later analysis, which found that TCRs clustered in the first cohort also tended to co-occur in the approximately 130 validation repertoires. It was suggested by the authors that the approach could potentially be generalized to other disease states and immunological phenotypes. In both the original and validation cohorts, the classifier was reported to diagnose cytomegalovirus status with high specificity and sensitivity. Most TCR sequences were observed very rarely across donors, whereas some public TCRs were present in many individuals. The validation cohort had no HLA typing available for a later analysis, so co-occurrence within that cohort was assessed over all 120 repertoires. The study gave a list of 150 to 200 TCR beta chains associated with cytomegalovirus. In vitro tests confirmed that a few of the cytomegalovirus-associated TCR beta chains recognize cytomegalovirus antigens.

This clone was counted only a few times. Its antigen target is currently unknown. No qualities accompany the bases; no much larger clone lies one base away. The CDR3 measures 13 amino acids from cysteine to phenylalanine. Only the CDR3 part of the read is kept: 39 bases, read in frame from the first base. CDR1 MNHEY and CDR2 SMNVEV are derived from the germline V gene (reference sequence). V ends up 8 bases short and J 8 bases short, with an unmatched junction base count of 11. Separate from the approximately 700-subject first cohort, the validation cohort of 120 subjects was the group to which the donors belonged.

The sample taken for sequencing was PBMCs. The TCR originated in a man aged 18 to 30 in good health and CMV-seropositive. The rearranged chain carries TRBV27 and TRBJ1-2, with 7 bases aligning to TRBD1. This receptor carries the CDR3 CASGQAPLSGYTF. The DNA is TGTGCCAGCGGACAGGCCCCTCTATCGGGCTACACCTTC.